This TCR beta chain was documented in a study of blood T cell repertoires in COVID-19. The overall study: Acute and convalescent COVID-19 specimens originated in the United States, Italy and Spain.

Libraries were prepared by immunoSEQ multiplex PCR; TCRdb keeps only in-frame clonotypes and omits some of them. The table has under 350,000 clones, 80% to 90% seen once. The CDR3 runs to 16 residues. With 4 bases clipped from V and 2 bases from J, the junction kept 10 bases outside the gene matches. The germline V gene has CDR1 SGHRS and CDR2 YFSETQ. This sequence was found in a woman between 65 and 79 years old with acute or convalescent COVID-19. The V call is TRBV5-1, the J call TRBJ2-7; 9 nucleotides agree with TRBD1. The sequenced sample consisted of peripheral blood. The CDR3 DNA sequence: TGCGCCAGCAGCCCGGGCCGGGACAGGGTTGCCTACGAGCAGTACTTC. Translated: CASSPGRDRVAYEQYF.